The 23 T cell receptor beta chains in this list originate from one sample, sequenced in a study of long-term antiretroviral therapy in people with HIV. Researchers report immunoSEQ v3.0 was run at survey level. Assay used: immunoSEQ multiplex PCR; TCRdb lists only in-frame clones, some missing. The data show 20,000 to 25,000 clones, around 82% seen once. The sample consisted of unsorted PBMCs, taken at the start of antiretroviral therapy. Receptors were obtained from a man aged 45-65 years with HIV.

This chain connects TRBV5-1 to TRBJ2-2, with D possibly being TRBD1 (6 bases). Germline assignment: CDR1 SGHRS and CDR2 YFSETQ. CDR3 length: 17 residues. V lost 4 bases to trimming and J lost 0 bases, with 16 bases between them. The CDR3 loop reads CASSSYPQGSNTGELFF. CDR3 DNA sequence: TGCGCCAGCAGCAGCTATCCACAGGGATCGAACACCGGGGAGCTGTTTTTT.

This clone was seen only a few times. The CDR3 here is CASAPGAGNYGYTF. The CDR3 bases are TGTGCCAGTGCCCCAGGGGCAGGTAACTATGGCTACACCTTC. The chain links TRBV5-6 to TRBJ1-2, with D possibly TRBD1 on 6 matching bases. V was clipped by 8 bases and J by 1 base, with 15 bases between them. The CDR3 covers 14 residues. Germline V gives CDR1 SGHDT, CDR2 YYEEEE.

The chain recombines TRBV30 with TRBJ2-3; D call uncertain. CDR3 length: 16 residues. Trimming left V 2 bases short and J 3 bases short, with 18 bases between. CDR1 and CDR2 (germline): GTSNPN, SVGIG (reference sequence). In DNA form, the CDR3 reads TGTGCCTGGAGTCCCCGGATTGCAAGTTTGACAGATACGCAGTATTTT. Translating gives CAWSPRIASLTDTQYF.

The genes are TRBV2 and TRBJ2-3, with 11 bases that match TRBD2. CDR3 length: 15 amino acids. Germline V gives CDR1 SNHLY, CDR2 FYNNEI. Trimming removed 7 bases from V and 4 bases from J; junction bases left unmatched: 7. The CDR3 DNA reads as TGTGCCAGCACCCTTGTAGCGGGGGGGCCAGATACGCAGTATTTT. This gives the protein CASTLVAGGPDTQYF.

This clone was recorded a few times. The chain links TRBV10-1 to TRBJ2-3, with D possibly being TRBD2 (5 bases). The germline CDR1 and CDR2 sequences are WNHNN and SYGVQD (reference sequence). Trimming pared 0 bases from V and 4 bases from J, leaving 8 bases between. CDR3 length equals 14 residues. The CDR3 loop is CASSESVEADTQYF. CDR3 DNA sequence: TGCGCCAGCAGTGAGTCAGTGGAGGCAGATACGCAGTATTTT.

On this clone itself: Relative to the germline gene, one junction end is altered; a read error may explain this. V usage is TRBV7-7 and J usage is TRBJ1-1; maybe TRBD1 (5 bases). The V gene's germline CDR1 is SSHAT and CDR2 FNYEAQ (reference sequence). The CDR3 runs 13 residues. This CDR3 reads CASSLGVGTEAFF. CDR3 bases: TGTGCTAGCAGTTTAGGGGTGGGCACTGAAGCTTTCTTT.

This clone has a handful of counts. CDR3 loop: CASSSGLNQPQHF. The CDR3 DNA sequence: TGCGCCAGCAGCTCCGGGCTCAATCAGCCCCAGCATTTT. V is TRBV5-1 and J is TRBJ1-5; no clear D. CDR3 length: 13 residues. Germline V gene sequence: CDR1 SGHRS, CDR2 YFSETQ. V was clipped by 3 bases and J by 3 bases, with 7 bases between them. Supplemented by reference TRBV5-1 and TRBJ1-5, the full variable domain reads KAGVTQTPRYLIKTRGQQVTLSCSPISGHRSVSWYQQTPGQGLQFLFEYFSETQRNKGNFPGRFSGRQFSNSRSEMNVSTLELGDSALYLCASSSGLNQPQHFGDGTRLSIL.

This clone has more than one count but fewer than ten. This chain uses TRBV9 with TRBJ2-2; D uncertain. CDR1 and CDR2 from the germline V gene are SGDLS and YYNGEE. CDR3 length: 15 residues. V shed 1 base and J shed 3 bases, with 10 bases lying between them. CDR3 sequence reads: CASSVNNFDTGELFF. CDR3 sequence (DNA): TGTGCCAGCAGCGTAAACAACTTTGACACCGGGGAGCTGTTTTTT.

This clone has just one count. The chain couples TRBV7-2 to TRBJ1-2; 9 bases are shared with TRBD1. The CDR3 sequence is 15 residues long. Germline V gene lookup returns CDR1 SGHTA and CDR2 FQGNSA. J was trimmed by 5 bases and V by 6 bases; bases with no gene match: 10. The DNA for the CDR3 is TGTGCCAGCAGTAAACAGGGGGCGCCAGGATATGGCTACACCTTC. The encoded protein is CASSKQGAPGYGYTF.

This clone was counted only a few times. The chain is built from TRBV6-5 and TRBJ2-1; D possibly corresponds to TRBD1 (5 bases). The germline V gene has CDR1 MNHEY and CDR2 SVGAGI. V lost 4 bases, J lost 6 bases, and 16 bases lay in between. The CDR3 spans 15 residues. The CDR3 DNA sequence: TGTGCCAGCAGTTCATCAGGGTATACCCCCAATGAGCAGTTCTTC. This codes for CASSSSGYTPNEQFF.

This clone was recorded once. The CDR3 spells CASSGGESYEQYF. In DNA, the CDR3 is TGTGCCAGCAGCGGGGGGGAGTCCTACGAGCAGTACTTC. The chain has TRBV9 and TRBJ2-7, with D possibly TRBD2 on 6 matching bases. The germline V and J ends were trimmed by 3 bases and 1 base, with 8 bases remaining between them. Germline CDR1 SGDLS, CDR2 YYNGEE. CDR3 length: 13 residues.

The CDR3 sequence: CAWSVLAYGYTF. The CDR3 DNA sequence: TGTGCCTGGAGTGTGTTAGCCTATGGCTACACCTTC. The chain uses TRBV30 and TRBJ1-2; D is unclear. The CDR3 totals 12 residues. V shed 0 bases and J shed 4 bases, with 6 bases lying between them. CDR1 and CDR2 from the germline V gene are GTSNPN and SVGIG (reference sequence).

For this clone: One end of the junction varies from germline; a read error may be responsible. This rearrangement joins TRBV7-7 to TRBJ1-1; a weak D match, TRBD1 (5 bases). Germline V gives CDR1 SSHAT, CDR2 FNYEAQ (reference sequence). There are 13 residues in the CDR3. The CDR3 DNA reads TGTGCTAGCAGCCACAGGAGTGACACTGAAGCTTTCTTT. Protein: CASSHRSDTEAFF.

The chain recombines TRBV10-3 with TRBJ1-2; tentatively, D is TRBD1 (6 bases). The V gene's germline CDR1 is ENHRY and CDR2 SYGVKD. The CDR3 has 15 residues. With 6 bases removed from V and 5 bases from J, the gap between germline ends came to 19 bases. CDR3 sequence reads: CAIRLQLGGLYGYTF. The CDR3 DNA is TGTGCCATCAGGCTACAGTTAGGGGGTCTTTATGGCTACACCTTC.

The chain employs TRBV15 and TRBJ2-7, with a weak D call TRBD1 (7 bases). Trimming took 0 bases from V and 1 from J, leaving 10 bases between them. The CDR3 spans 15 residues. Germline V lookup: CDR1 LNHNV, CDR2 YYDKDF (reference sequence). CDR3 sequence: CATSRDAGQSYEQYF. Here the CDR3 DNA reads TGTGCCACCAGCAGAGATGCGGGACAGTCCTACGAGCAGTACTTC.

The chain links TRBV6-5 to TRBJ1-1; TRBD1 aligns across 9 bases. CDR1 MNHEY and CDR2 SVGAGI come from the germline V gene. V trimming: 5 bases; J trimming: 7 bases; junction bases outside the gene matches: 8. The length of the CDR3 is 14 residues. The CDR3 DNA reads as TGTGCCAGCAGTACCCTCGGGACAGGGCGTGAAGCTTTCTTT. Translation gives CASSTLGTGREAFF.

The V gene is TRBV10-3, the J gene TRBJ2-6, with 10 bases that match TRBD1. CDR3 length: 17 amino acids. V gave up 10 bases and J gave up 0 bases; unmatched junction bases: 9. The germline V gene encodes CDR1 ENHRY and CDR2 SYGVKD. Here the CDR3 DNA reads TGTGCCACCCCCCGGGACAGGGGACGCTCTGGGGCCAACGTCCTGACTTTC. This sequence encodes CATPRDRGRSGANVLTF.

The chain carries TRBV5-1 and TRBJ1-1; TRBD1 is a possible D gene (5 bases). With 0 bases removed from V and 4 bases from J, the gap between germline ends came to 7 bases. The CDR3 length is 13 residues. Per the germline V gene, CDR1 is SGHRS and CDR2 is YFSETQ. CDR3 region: CASSLDGTTEAFF. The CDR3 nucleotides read TGCGCCAGCAGCTTGGATGGGACCACTGAAGCTTTCTTT.

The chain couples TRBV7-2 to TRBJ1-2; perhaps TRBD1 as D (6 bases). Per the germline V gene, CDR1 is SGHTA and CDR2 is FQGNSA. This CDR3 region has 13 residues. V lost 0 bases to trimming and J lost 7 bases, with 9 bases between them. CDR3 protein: CASSLAGGSGYTF. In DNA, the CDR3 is TGTGCCAGCAGCTTAGCTGGGGGCTCTGGCTACACCTTC.

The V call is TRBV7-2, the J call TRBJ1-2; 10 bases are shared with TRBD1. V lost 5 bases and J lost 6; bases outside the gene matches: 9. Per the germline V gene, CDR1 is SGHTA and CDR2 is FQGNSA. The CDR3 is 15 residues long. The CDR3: CASSPNGQGEDGYTF. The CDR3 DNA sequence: TGTGCCAGCAGCCCAAACGGACAGGGGGAAGATGGCTACACCTTC.

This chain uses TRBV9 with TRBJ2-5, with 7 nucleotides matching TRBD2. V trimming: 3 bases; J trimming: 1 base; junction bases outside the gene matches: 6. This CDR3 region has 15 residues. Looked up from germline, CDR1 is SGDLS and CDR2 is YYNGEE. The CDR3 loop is CASSGWSGIQETQYF. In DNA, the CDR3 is TGTGCCAGCAGCGGGTGGAGCGGGATCCAAGAGACCCAGTACTTC.

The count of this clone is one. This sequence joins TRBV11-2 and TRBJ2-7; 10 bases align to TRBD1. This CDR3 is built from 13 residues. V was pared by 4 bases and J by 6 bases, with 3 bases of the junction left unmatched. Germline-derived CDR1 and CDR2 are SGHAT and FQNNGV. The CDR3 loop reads CASSSGQGREQYF. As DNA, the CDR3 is TGTGCCAGCAGCTCGGGACAGGGGCGCGAGCAGTACTTC.

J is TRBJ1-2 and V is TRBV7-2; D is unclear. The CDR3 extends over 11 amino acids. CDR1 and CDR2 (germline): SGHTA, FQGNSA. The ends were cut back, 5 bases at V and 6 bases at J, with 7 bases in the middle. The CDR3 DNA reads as TGTGCCAGCAGCCAAATAGATGGCTACACCTTC. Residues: CASSQIDGYTF.